The rows below give T cell receptor beta chains drawn from one sample of a study of cytomegalovirus exposure and HLA in healthy donors. Profiling relied on immunoSEQ multiplex PCR, and the TCRdb table lists in-frame clones only, not all of them. This repertoire shows about 160,000 clones, 70% to 80% found once; its top ten account for roughly 6.3%. Sequencing was done on a sample of PBMCs. Receptor source: a man aged 50 to 59 in good health and CMV-seropositive. The CDR3 runs from the conserved cysteine through the conserved F or W. Each record gives: clone size, V gene, D gene, J gene, CDR3 DNA, CDR3 protein. D genes are given only for firm matches. Clone size is stated in some rows and not others, as once, few, many or a class when expanded.

clone_size: -; v_call: TRBV15; d_call: TRBD1; j_call: TRBJ1-5; cdr3_nt: TGTGCCACCAGCAGACATACAGGGGTTCAGGGCAATCAGCCCCAGCATTTT; cdr3_aa: CATSRHTGVQGNQPQHF
clone_size: -; v_call: TRBV2; d_call: -; j_call: TRBJ1-1; cdr3_nt: TGTGCCAGCAAGGAAGGCAGGGCGAGAACTGAAGCTTTCTTT; cdr3_aa: CASKEGRARTEAFF
clone_size: -; v_call: TRBV27; d_call: TRBD2; j_call: TRBJ2-7; cdr3_nt: TGTGCCAGCAGTCCCAGGACTAGCGGGAGAATGGGCCTCGAGCAGTACTTC; cdr3_aa: CASSPRTSGRMGLEQYF
clone_size: once; v_call: TRBV27; d_call: -; j_call: TRBJ2-2; cdr3_nt: TGTGCCAGCAGTTTAAGGGGAAGGACCGGGGAGCTGTTTTTT; cdr3_aa: CASSLRGRTGELFF
clone_size: -; v_call: TRBV6-5; d_call: -; j_call: TRBJ1-1; cdr3_nt: TGTGCCACCTCCACAGCCTTGGGCAAGAGCACTGAAGCTTTCTTT; cdr3_aa: CATSTALGKSTEAFF
clone_size: -; v_call: TRBV5-1; d_call: -; j_call: TRBJ2-1; cdr3_nt: TGCGCCAGCAATCGAGCAGGGCCCTCCTACAATGAGCAGTTCTTC; cdr3_aa: CASNRAGPSYNEQFF
clone_size: -; v_call: TRBV28; d_call: TRBD1; j_call: TRBJ2-5; cdr3_nt: TGTGCCAGCAGTTCGACCGGGACAGGGGGGGAGACCCAGTACTTC; cdr3_aa: CASSSTGTGGETQYF
clone_size: -; v_call: TRBV5-4; d_call: TRBD2; j_call: TRBJ2-3; cdr3_nt: TGTGCCAGCAGCGGAGCCCCTAGCGGGAGGGCCCCAGATACGCAGTATTTT; cdr3_aa: CASSGAPSGRAPDTQYF
clone_size: -; v_call: TRBV6-1; d_call: -; j_call: TRBJ1-6; cdr3_nt: TGTGCCAGCAGGGCGGTGGGGGCCGCTAATTCACCCCTCCACTTT; cdr3_aa: CASRAVGAANSPLHF
clone_size: -; v_call: TRBV25-1; d_call: TRBD2; j_call: TRBJ2-1; cdr3_nt: TGTGCCAGCAGTGATAGCGGGAGGGTGGGTGAGCAGTTCTTC; cdr3_aa: CASSDSGRVGEQFF
clone_size: -; v_call: TRBV7-3; d_call: -; j_call: TRBJ2-2; cdr3_nt: TGTGCCAGCAGCCCCCCTGGGGGCCCGAACACCGGGGAGCTGTTTTTT; cdr3_aa: CASSPPGGPNTGELFF
clone_size: -; v_call: TRBV6-5; d_call: TRBD2; j_call: TRBJ2-1; cdr3_nt: TGTGCCAGCAGACCCCAAGCGGGAGTCTACAATGAGCAGTTCTTC; cdr3_aa: CASRPQAGVYNEQFF
clone_size: -; v_call: TRBV7-9; d_call: -; j_call: TRBJ2-7; cdr3_nt: TGTGCCAGCAGCTTTGTTCGAGACACCGAGCAGTACTTC; cdr3_aa: CASSFVRDTEQYF
clone_size: -; v_call: TRBV5-1; d_call: TRBD1; j_call: TRBJ1-1; cdr3_nt: TGCGCCAGCAGCTTAGACAGGGGGCTGGACACTGAAGCTTTCTTT; cdr3_aa: CASSLDRGLDTEAFF
clone_size: -; v_call: TRBV4-1; d_call: -; j_call: TRBJ2-2; cdr3_nt: TGCGCCAGCAGCCCGACAAACACCGGGGAGCTGTTTTTT; cdr3_aa: CASSPTNTGELFF
clone_size: -; v_call: TRBV2; d_call: TRBD2; j_call: TRBJ2-3; cdr3_nt: TGTGCCAGCAGTTGGGGGAGGGGCGCAGATACGCAGTATTTT; cdr3_aa: CASSWGRGADTQYF
clone_size: -; v_call: TRBV6-5; d_call: TRBD2; j_call: TRBJ2-7; cdr3_nt: TGTGCCAGCAGCCTTAGCGGGAGCTCCTACGAGCAGTACTTC; cdr3_aa: CASSLSGSSYEQYF
clone_size: once; v_call: TRBV5-4; d_call: TRBD2; j_call: TRBJ2-1; cdr3_nt: TGTGCCAGCAGCTTGGGTAGGGCTAGCGGGGGTAATGAGCAGTTCTTC; cdr3_aa: CASSLGRASGGNEQFF
clone_size: -; v_call: TRBV30; d_call: TRBD2; j_call: TRBJ2-2; cdr3_nt: TGTGCCTGGAGTCTCGGGGGGTGGAACACCGGGGAGCTGTTTTTT; cdr3_aa: CAWSLGGWNTGELFF
clone_size: -; v_call: TRBV7-9; d_call: -; j_call: TRBJ2-5; cdr3_nt: TGTGCCAGCAGCTTAGGGCAGGGGTTGGGGCAGTACTTC; cdr3_aa: CASSLGQGLGQYF
clone_size: -; v_call: TRBV5-4; d_call: TRBD2; j_call: TRBJ2-2; cdr3_nt: TGTGCCAGCAGCTTGGCCAGCGGGATTAACACCGGGGAGCTGTTTTTT; cdr3_aa: CASSLASGINTGELFF
clone_size: -; v_call: TRBV29-1; d_call: TRBD2; j_call: TRBJ2-5; cdr3_nt: TGCAGCGTTCTGGGGGGGAACCGAGAGACCCAGTACTTC; cdr3_aa: CSVLGGNRETQYF
clone_size: -; v_call: TRBV6-4; d_call: TRBD1; j_call: TRBJ1-2; cdr3_nt: TGTGCCAGCAGTGACCCGGGTAAGGGCAGGGGGCTGATTGGCTACACCTTC; cdr3_aa: CASSDPGKGRGLIGYTF
clone_size: -; v_call: TRBV5-8; d_call: TRBD1; j_call: TRBJ2-7; cdr3_nt: TGTGCCAGCAGCAGACAGGGATCGGGCTACGAGCAGTACTTC; cdr3_aa: CASSRQGSGYEQYF
clone_size: few; v_call: TRBV2; d_call: -; j_call: TRBJ2-7; cdr3_nt: TGTGCCAGCAGTGGTAGAGGCTACGAGCAGTACTTC; cdr3_aa: CASSGRGYEQYF
clone_size: -; v_call: TRBV6-6; d_call: TRBD1; j_call: TRBJ2-1; cdr3_nt: TGTGCCAGCGGATTAGACAGGGCTAACTACAATGAGCAGTTCTTC; cdr3_aa: CASGLDRANYNEQFF
clone_size: few; v_call: TRBV4-1; d_call: TRBD2; j_call: TRBJ2-7; cdr3_nt: TGCGCCAGCAGCCAAGATCCAGGGCGGACTAGCGGGAGCCACGAGCAGTACTTC; cdr3_aa: CASSQDPGRTSGSHEQYF
clone_size: -; v_call: TRBV11-2; d_call: -; j_call: TRBJ2-1; cdr3_nt: TGTGCCAGCAGCTCCCTGGGGAGTGAGCAGTTCTTC; cdr3_aa: CASSSLGSEQFF